These 20 T cell receptor beta chains were sequenced from one sample in a study of blood T cell repertoires in COVID-19. TCRdb keeps only in-frame clones here, not all; method: immunoSEQ multiplex PCR. The table lists 90,000 to 100,000 clones, about 88% of them singletons. Sequencing input: peripheral blood. The receptors stem from a woman in her fifties or sixties with acute or convalescent COVID-19.

The rearrangement joins TRBV30 to TRBJ1-1; 8 bases align to TRBD1. J lost 3 bases, V lost 4 bases, and 4 bases had no gene match. There are 13 residues in the CDR3. Germline V gene data show CDR1 as GTSNPN and CDR2 as SVGIG (reference sequence). The CDR3 spells CAWKGQVYTEAFF. Here the CDR3 DNA reads TGTGCCTGGAAGGGACAGGTATACACTGAAGCTTTCTTT. Based on the CDR3 plus reference TRBV30 and TRBJ1-1, the full variable domain is SQTIHQWPATLVQPVGSPLSLECTVEGTSNPNLYWYRQAAGRGLQLLFYSVGIGQISSEVPQNLSASRPQDRQFILSSKKLLLSDSGFYLCAWKGQVYTEAFFGQGTRLTVV.

The chain couples TRBV5-5 to TRBJ2-7; TRBD2 aligns across 7 bases. J lost 3 bases, V lost 2 bases, and 5 bases had no gene match. The CDR3 contains 14 residues. From germline, CDR1 is SGHKS and CDR2 YYEKEE (reference sequence). In DNA, the CDR3 is TGTGCCAGCAGCTTTGGACTAGTACTCTACGAGCAGTACTTC. It specifies CASSFGLVLYEQYF.

This clone has more than one count but fewer than ten. V and J are TRBV5-5 and TRBJ2-4; 11 nucleotides align to TRBD1. Unmatched junction bases numbered 12, after V lost 4 bases and J lost 6 bases. The CDR3 is made up of 17 amino acids. Germline V gene sequence: CDR1 SGHKS, CDR2 YYEKEE (reference sequence). CDR3 DNA sequence: TGTGCCAGCAGCGCTCGGCGAGGACAGGGGGCTGGAAACATTCAGTACTTC. It encodes CASSARRGQGAGNIQYF.

The chain has TRBV5-1 and TRBJ1-1, with D possibly TRBD1 on 5 matching bases. V lost 6 bases, J lost 1 base, and 10 bases lay in between. This CDR3 has 13 residues. Germline CDR1 and CDR2: SGHRS and YFSETQ. In DNA form, the CDR3 reads TGCGCCAGCACGGACCAGGGGAACACTGAAGCTTTCTTT. It is translated as CASTDQGNTEAFF.

This chain uses TRBV5-1 with TRBJ1-5; the D gene is possibly TRBD1 (5 bases). The CDR3 has 15 amino acids. V was cut by 0 bases and J by 6 bases, with 13 bases left in between. Germline assignment: CDR1 SGHRS and CDR2 YFSETQ. The CDR3 DNA sequence: TGCGCCAGCAGCTTGGCCGGGACTGTGGGTCAGCCCCAGCATTTT. Its translation is CASSLAGTVGQPQHF.

The CDR3 reads CASSSQDSNQPQHF. In nucleotides, the CDR3 is TGTGCCAGCAGCAGTCAGGATAGCAATCAGCCCCAGCATTTT. The chain recombines TRBV5-4 with TRBJ1-5; unclear D gene. Germline CDR1 and CDR2: SGHNT and YYREEE (reference sequence). Trimming took off 4 bases at V and 0 bases at J, with 8 bases between the two ends. The CDR3 has 14 amino acids.

The chain joins TRBV5-4 to TRBJ2-2; TRBD2 aligns across 9 bases. The CDR3 contains 16 residues. The germline V gene has CDR1 SGHNT and CDR2 YYREEE (reference sequence). Trimming cost V 4 bases and J 1 base; bases outside gene matches: 5. The CDR3: CASSKSGGRNTGELFF. The CDR3 DNA reads TGTGCCAGCAGCAAAAGCGGGGGGCGGAACACCGGGGAGCTGTTTTTT.

V and J are TRBV7-2 and TRBJ2-2, with 9 bases that match TRBD2. Trimming removed 6 bases from V and 6 bases from J; junction bases left unmatched: 8. Germline CDR1 is SGHTA and CDR2 is FQGNSA. CDR3 length equals 15 residues. This chain's CDR3 is CASRAAGGVSGELFF. CDR3 coding DNA: TGTGCCAGCAGGGCGGCGGGAGGGGTTTCCGGGGAGCTGTTTTTT.

This clone was seen a few times. The chain employs TRBV6-5 and TRBJ1-5; TRBD1 agrees at 7 bases. V lost 5 bases, J lost 4 bases, and 5 bases stayed unmatched. Looked up from germline, CDR1 is MNHEY and CDR2 is SVGAGI. The length of the CDR3 is 14 residues. The CDR3 region has the DNA TGTGCCAGCAGTCGACAGGGAGGAAATCAGCCCCAGCATTTT. Residues: CASSRQGGNQPQHF.

The chain has TRBV27 and TRBJ1-4, with D possibly TRBD1 on 6 matching bases. V dropped 1 base and J dropped 3 bases, with 15 bases sitting between them. CDR1 and CDR2 (germline): MNHEY, SMNVEV (reference sequence). This CDR3 spans 17 amino acids. The CDR3 DNA reads as TGTGCCAGCAGTTTATTGCAGGGGAAAGGATCTAATGAAAAACTGTTTTTT. Amino acids: CASSLLQGKGSNEKLFF.

The rearrangement links TRBV5-6 to TRBJ1-2, with D possibly TRBD1 on 5 matching bases. The V and J ends lost 4 bases and 4 bases respectively, with 17 bases between them. Germline assignment: CDR1 SGHDT and CDR2 YYEEEE. The CDR3 extends over 15 amino acids. CDR3 protein: CASSLIGQGGYGYTF. CDR3 DNA sequence: TGTGCCAGCAGCCTGATCGGGCAGGGAGGCTATGGCTACACCTTC. The whole variable domain, filled in from reference TRBV5-6 and TRBJ1-2, reads DAGVTQSPTHLIKTRGQQVTLRCSPKSGHDTVSWYQQALGQGPQFIFQYYEEEERQRGNFPDRFSGHQFPNYSSELNVNALLLGDSALYLCASSLIGQGGYGYTFGSGTRLTVV.

The rearrangement joins TRBV9 to TRBJ2-2; TRBD1 matches at 9 bases. The CDR3 loop spans 16 amino acids. J lost 4 bases, V lost 4 bases, and 8 bases had no gene match. The germline V gene encodes CDR1 SGDLS and CDR2 YYNGEE. CDR3 amino acids: CASSTTGGAGTGELFF. Written as DNA, the CDR3 is TGTGCCAGCAGCACCACAGGGGGCGCCGGCACCGGGGAGCTGTTTTTT.

CDR3 nucleotides: TGTGCCAGCAGTTTACCAGGGGGCGAACTGTTTTTT. It specifies CASSLPGGELFF. The chain links TRBV27 to TRBJ1-4, with 8 positions matching TRBD1. The CDR3 loop spans 12 amino acids. Germline-derived CDR1 and CDR2 are MNHEY and SMNVEV (reference sequence). V shed 2 bases, J shed 12 bases, and the junction held 2 bases outside the gene matches. Variable domain in full (rest from reference TRBV27 and TRBJ1-4): EAQVTQNPRYLITVTGKKLTVTCSQNMNHEYMSWYRQDPGLGLRQIYYSMNVEVTDKGDVPEGYKVSRKEKRNFPLILESPSPNQTSLYFCASSLPGGELFFGSGTQLSVL.

This clone was found a few times. CDR3 sequence reads: CASSSVGQGALGGTQYF. DNA of the CDR3: TGTGCCAGCAGCTCGGTGGGACAGGGGGCTTTGGGAGGTACGCAGTATTTT. This rearrangement joins TRBV5-4 to TRBJ2-3, with TRBD1 identical over 12 bases. J gave up 8 bases and V 3 bases, and 13 bases lay outside the gene matches. Germline V gene data show CDR1 as SGHNT and CDR2 as YYREEE (reference sequence). The CDR3 loop spans 17 amino acids.

This rearrangement joins TRBV4-3 to TRBJ2-1; D might be TRBD2 (7 bases). Germline V lookup: CDR1 LGHNA, CDR2 YSLEER. The germline V and J ends were trimmed by 3 bases and 6 bases, with 15 bases remaining between them. The CDR3 is made up of 15 amino acids. The CDR3 coding sequence is TGCGCCAGCAGCCAGGGAGGGGGGGCGATCAATGAGCAGTTCTTC. Translation: CASSQGGGAINEQFF.

The V gene is TRBV19, the J gene TRBJ2-7, with a tentative D call TRBD1 (6 bases). CDR3 size: 13 residues. V lost 3 bases and J 11 bases, leaving 17 bases between the germline ends. Germline loops: CDR1 LNHDA, CDR2 SQIVND (reference sequence). As DNA, the CDR3 is TGTGCCAGTAGTATGTCTCTCAGGGGTTGGGAGTACTTC. Amino acid sequence: CASSMSLRGWEYF.

The genes are TRBV6-2 or TRBV6-3 and TRBJ2-7; 7 bases agree with TRBD1. CDR1 is MNHEY and CDR2 is SVGEGT in the germline V gene. The CDR3 extends over 12 amino acids. The trim removed 4 bases at V and 13 bases at J, leaving 10 bases unmatched. This chain's CDR3 is CASSSRDSLSYF. CDR3 in DNA: TGTGCCAGCAGTTCGAGGGACAGCCTTAGCTACTTC.

The genes are TRBV9 and TRBJ2-3; 7 nucleotides match TRBD2. The CDR3 extends over 16 amino acids. Unmatched junction bases numbered 9, after V lost 0 bases and J lost 5 bases. Germline loops: CDR1 SGDLS, CDR2 YYNGEE. Written as DNA, the CDR3 is TGTGCCAGCAGCGTAGACCCACTAGCGCGGAGAGATACGCAGTATTTT. This sequence encodes CASSVDPLARRDTQYF.

V is TRBV19 and J is TRBJ1-1; 8 positions agree with TRBD1. From germline, CDR1 is LNHDA and CDR2 SQIVND (reference sequence). Trimming removed 6 bases from V and 4 bases from J; junction bases left unmatched: 4. This CDR3 region has 13 residues. CDR3 in DNA: TGTGCCAGTAGGGGGACAGGAGGCACTGAAGCTTTCTTT. The encoded protein is CASRGTGGTEAFF.

This clone is a singleton in its sample. The V gene is TRBV6-4, the J gene TRBJ2-3, with 8 bases fitting TRBD1. The CDR3 is 15 residues long. CDR1 is MRHNA and CDR2 is SNTAGT in the germline V gene. Trimming at V came to 3 bases and at J to 3 bases, leaving 5 bases not matched to a gene. CDR3 bases: TGTGCCAGCAGTGAACAGGGGGTCTCGACAGATACGCAGTATTTT. This translates into CASSEQGVSTDTQYF.